The present entry profiles one TCR beta chain with its context. This record comes from a study of T cells after somatic rescue of genetic block. Sequenced by immunoSEQ multiplex PCR; TCRdb stores in-frame clones only, minus some. Here the sample spans roughly 8,000 clones, around 80% being singletons. CDR1 and CDR2 from the germline V gene are MGHRA and YSYEKL. Trimming took 2 bases from V and 0 from J, leaving 14 bases between them. This CDR3 has 17 residues. Sequenced input: peripheral blood mononuclear cells (PBMCs). This chain links TRBV4-1 with TRBJ1-3; tentative D call: TRBD1 (5 bases). This clonotype was obtained from a boy younger than 18. The CDR3 protein is CASSQQTVAYSGNTIYF. The CDR3, as DNA: TGCGCCAGCAGCCAACAGACAGTCGCCTACTCTGGAAACACCATATATTTT.